The clone carrying this T cell receptor (beta chain) appeared once. Its specificity is unknown. The data were obtained in a study of CD8 T cells in Susac syndrome. This CDR3 has 13 residues. V gave up 11 bases and J gave up 2 bases, with 12 bases separating them. The multiple sclerosis controls, all treatment-naive patients, had relapsing-remitting disease that was stable or active. Negative isolation was used for CD8+ and CD4+ T cells, and FACS enrichment was applied to TEMRA cells. Random-hexamer reverse transcription was applied to roughly 0.5 to 1 ug RNA. TCRdb used MiXCR to reprocess the immunoSEQ multiplex PCR reads, holding one entry per CDR3 protein. This table holds some 220,000 distinct CDR3 sequences, around 95% found once. Study results and limitations: The relatively small number of individuals in the TCR sequencing and HLA analysis was acknowledged by the study.

The sequence came from a human donor with multiple sclerosis. Sample: CD4+ T cells from PBMCs. The chain is built from TRBV12-3 or TRBV12-4 and TRBJ2-2, with D unclear. CDR3 DNA: TGTGCCGCGACCCTCGGTAACACCGGGGAGCTGTTTTTT. Its protein is CAATLGNTGELFF.